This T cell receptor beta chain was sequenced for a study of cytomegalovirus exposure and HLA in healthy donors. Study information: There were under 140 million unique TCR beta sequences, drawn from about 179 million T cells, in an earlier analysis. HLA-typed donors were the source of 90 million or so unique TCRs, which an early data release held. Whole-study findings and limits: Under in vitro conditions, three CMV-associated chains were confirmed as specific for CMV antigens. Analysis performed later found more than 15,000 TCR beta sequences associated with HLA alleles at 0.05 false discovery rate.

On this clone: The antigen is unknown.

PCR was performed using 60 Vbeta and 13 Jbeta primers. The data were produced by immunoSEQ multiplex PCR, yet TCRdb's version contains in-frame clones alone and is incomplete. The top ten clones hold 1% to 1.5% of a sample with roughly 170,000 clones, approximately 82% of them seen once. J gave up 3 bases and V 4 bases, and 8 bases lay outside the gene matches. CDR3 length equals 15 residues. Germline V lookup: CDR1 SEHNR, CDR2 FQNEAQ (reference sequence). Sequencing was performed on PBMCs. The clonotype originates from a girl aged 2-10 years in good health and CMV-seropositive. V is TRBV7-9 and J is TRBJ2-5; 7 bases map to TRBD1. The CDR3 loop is CASSSKWDSEETQYF. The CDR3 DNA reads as TGTGCCAGCAGCTCAAAGTGGGACAGTGAAGAGACCCAGTACTTC.